Sequencing of this T cell receptor beta chain was carried out in a study of CD8+CD57+ T cells in acquired aplastic anemia (dated by TCRdb to the late 2010s). About the investigation overall: A mean of approximately 3 ug of DNA, ranging from roughly 0.18 to 30 ug, was extracted from sorted CD4+ and CD8+ cells. CD8+CD57+ expansion was defined as frequency above the mean frequency observed in healthy subjects. Broad study findings and their caveats: No significant difference in CD8+ Simpson's diversity was found between patients and healthy controls (P=0.060). Twenty-nine CD8+ CDR3 sequences were found in both patients and controls but appeared to be highly expressed in patients and within the immunodominant clones of the patients.

Patients chosen for sequencing had shown expansion of CD8+CD57+ cells by flow cytometry. Every patient had severe acquired aplastic anemia, diagnosed using the International Study of Aplastic Anemia and Agranulocytosis and Camitta criteria. No therapy had been received by the patients at the time of blood sampling. TCR repertoires of sorted CD4+ and CD8+ blood T cells from severe aplastic anemia patients and healthy subjects were deep-sequenced in the study. In the USA, patient enrollment took place under clinicaltrials.gov protocols 00001620, 01623167, 00001397, 00071045, 00081523 and 00961064. Ficoll-Paque density gradient centrifugation was used to isolate peripheral blood mononuclear cells. CD4+ and CD8+ T cells were sorted by FACS or magnetic beads before DNA extraction. About this clonotype: What this receptor recognizes is not known. No base qualities exist here, and no much larger clone lies one base off it.

CDR1 and CDR2 (ENHRY, SYGVKD) derive from the germline V gene. V loses 0 bases of germline sequence and J loses 2 bases, and the interval between the two ends is 5 bases. The CDR3 contains 13 residues, cysteine and phenylalanine counted. The DNA shown is the 39-base CDR3, in frame from base 1. Genomic DNA served as template for TCR beta VDJ combination and CDR3 sequence profiling. TCR repertoire sequencing was run on an Illumina HiSeq 2000. In the paper's pipeline: TRBV/TRBJ rearrangement plots, CDR3 size and DJ length profiles, and Simpson's diversity index were used to evaluate the repertoires. The immunodominant clone was defined as the most abundant DNA sequence in deep sequencing data. CDR3 amino acid sequences were checked for sharing across subjects and were also compared against the VDJdb database and published repertoires. The public reads were quality trimmed at Q25 with fastp and then assembled into clones with MiXCR by TCRdb, keeping productive beta chains. Identical CDR3 protein sequences are pooled into one entry, listed with their most common genes and DNA. TCRdb, rather than the study authors, made the V and J calls. A total of about 180,000 distinct CDR3 sequences appear in this sample, roughly 43% of them only once. About 1% of the sample lies in the top ten.

The sequenced sample was sorted CD4+, CD8+, or CD8+CD57+ T cells (not recorded which) from PBMCs. The sequence links TRBV10-3 to TRBJ2-7, with no confidently assigned D gene. This TCR derives from a human donor with aplastic anemia. The base sequence is TGTGCCATCAGTGAGTCGGTAGCCTACGAGCAGTACTTC. It is translated as CAISESVAYEQYF.